The source of this TCR beta chain is a study of memory CD4+ T cells and cytomegalovirus serostatus. Study results and caveats: Of 150 to 200 reported CMV TCRbeta sequences, about 67 were found in memory CD4+ repertoires. Median bootstrapped AUC for CMV status was about 0.95 originally, approximately 0.93 US-trained. The CMV-associated TCR signature appears largely within the CD4+ memory repertoire.

The germline V gene has CDR1 SSHAT and CDR2 FNYEAQ (reference sequence). The CDR3 spans 15 residues. Single viable CD3+CD4+CD8-CD45RO+ cells were sorted as the memory CD4+ T cells. Serostatus was set by detecting CMV pp150, pp28, p38, p52 IgG. This clone was counted a few times. Its antigen is not identified. The junction does not match germline at one end; this may be a read error. Assay: immunoSEQ multiplex PCR; the TCRdb copy retains only in-frame clones and omits some. The repertoire holds 65,000 to 95,000 clones, with more than 70% as singletons. This sequence originates from an adult in good health and CMV-seronegative. V and J are TRBV7-7 and TRBJ2-7, with TRBD1 matching 8 bases. Sequenced: memory CD4+ T cells from blood. The DNA of the CDR3 is TGTGCTAGCAGCTTCCGACCAGGGGGCGCGGACGAGCAGTACTTC. Protein: CASSFRPGGADEQYF.